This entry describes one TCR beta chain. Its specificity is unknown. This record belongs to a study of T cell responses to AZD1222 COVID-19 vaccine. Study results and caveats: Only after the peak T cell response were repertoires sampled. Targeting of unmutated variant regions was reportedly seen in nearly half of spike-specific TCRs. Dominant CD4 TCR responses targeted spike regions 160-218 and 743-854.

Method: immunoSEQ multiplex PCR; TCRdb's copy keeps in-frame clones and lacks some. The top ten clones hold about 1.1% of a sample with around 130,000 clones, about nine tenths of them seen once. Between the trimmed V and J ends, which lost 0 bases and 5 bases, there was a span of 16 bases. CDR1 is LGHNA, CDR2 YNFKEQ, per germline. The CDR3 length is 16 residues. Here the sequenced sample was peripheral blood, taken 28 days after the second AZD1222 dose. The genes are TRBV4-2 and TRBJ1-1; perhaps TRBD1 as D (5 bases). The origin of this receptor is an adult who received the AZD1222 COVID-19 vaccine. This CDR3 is CASSQDPAGPGTEAFF. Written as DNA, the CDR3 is TGTGCCAGCAGCCAAGATCCGGCAGGGCCCGGGACTGAAGCTTTCTTT.